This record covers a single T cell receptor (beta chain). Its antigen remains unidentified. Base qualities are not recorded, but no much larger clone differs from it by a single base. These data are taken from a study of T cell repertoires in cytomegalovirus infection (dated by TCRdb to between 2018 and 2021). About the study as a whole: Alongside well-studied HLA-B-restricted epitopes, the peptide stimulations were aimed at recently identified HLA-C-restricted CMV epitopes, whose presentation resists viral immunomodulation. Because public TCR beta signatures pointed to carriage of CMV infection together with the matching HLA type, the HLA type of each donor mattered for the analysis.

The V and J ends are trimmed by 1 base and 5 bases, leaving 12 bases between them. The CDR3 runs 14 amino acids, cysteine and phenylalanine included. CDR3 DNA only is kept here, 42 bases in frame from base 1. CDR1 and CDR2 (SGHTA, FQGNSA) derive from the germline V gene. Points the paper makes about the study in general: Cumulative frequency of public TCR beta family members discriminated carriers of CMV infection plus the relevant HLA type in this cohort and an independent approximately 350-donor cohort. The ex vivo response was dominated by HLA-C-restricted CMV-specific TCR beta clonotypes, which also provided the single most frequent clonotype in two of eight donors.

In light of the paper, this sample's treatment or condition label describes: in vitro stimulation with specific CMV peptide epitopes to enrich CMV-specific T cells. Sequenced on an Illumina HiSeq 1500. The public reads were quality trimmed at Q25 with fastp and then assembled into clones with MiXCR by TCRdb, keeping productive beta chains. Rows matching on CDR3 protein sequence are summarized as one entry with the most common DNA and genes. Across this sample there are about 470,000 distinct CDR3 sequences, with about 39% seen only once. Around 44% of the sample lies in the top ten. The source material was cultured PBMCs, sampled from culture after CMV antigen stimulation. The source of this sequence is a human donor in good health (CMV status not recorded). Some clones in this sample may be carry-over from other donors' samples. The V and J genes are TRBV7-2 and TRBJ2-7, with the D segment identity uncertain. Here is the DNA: TGTGCCAGCAGCTTAGTTTCCACCCGCGACGAGCAGTACTTC. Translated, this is CASSLVSTRDEQYF. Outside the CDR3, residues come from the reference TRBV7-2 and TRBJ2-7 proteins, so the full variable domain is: GAGVSQSPSNKVTEKGKDVELRCDPISGHTALYWYRQSLGQGLEFLIYFQGNSAPDKSGLPSDRFSAERTGGSVSTLTIQRTQQEDSAVYLCASSLVSTRDEQYFGPGTRLTVT.